The entry below describes one T cell receptor (beta chain). Its antigen is unknown. The sample comes from a study of OX40 agonist ivuxolimab in advanced cancers. Study information: The patients received ivuxolimab by intravenous route every 2 weeks at 0.01 to 10 mg/kg. Study outcomes and limitations: There was clonal expansion of CD4+ and CD8+ blood T cells by week 6 at 0.1 to 3.0 mg/kg. There were, on average, more expanded clones in CD8+ T cells than in CD4+.

V dropped 4 bases and J dropped 7; count of bases not matched to a gene: 9. The CDR3 sequence is 14 residues long. The germline V gene encodes CDR1 SGHRS and CDR2 YFSETQ. TCRdb's table, derived via immunoSEQ multiplex PCR, lists solely in-frame clones and lacks some. The sample has fewer than 130,000 clones; approximately 90% are singletons. The source material was CD4+ or CD8+ T cells sorted from blood, sampled in a trial of the OX40 agonist ivuxolimab. The chain uses TRBV5-1 and TRBJ2-7, with 9 bases identical to TRBD1. The TCR comes from an adult with an advanced solid tumor such as melanoma, head and neck, liver or kidney cancer. The CDR3 reads CASSKGTGSWEQYF. Here the CDR3 DNA reads TGCGCCAGCAGCAAAGGGACAGGGTCTTGGGAGCAGTACTTC.